The 18 T cell receptor beta chains reported below all come from one sample, sequenced in a study of cytomegalovirus exposure and HLA in healthy donors. In the PCR, 60 Vbeta and 13 Jbeta primers were used. Sequencing used immunoSEQ multiplex PCR; TCRdb keeps in-frame clones, though not all of them. The sample holds some 170,000 clones, approximately 75% seen once. Specimen: PBMCs. These receptors originate from a man younger than 45 in good health and CMV-seropositive.

The V gene is TRBV5-6, the J gene TRBJ2-7; 7 bases match TRBD2. V trimming: 3 bases; J trimming: 11 bases; junction bases outside the gene matches: 14. This CDR3 spans 14 amino acids. Germline V gene sequence: CDR1 SGHDT, CDR2 YYEEEE. CDR3 coding DNA: TGTGCCAGCAGCTGGGGGGGGGACCCGAATCCGGAGTACTTC. This encodes CASSWGGDPNPEYF.

The gene calls are TRBV4-1 and TRBJ1-2, with TRBD1 matching 8 bases. Germline trimming cut 0 bases from V and 4 bases from J; bases unmatched to any gene: 1. Per germline, CDR1 MGHRA and CDR2 YSYEKL. The CDR3 has 14 residues. CDR3 in DNA: TGCGCCAGCAGCCAAGAAACAGGGGGCTATGGCTACACCTTC. This sequence encodes CASSQETGGYGYTF.

This clone was recorded only once. V is TRBV27 and J is TRBJ1-2; a weak D match, TRBD1 (6 bases). The CDR3 runs to 13 residues. The germline V gene encodes CDR1 MNHEY and CDR2 SMNVEV (reference sequence). Trimming took off 3 bases at V and 5 bases at J, with 10 bases between the two ends. In DNA form, the CDR3 reads TGTGCCAGCAGTTTCGGACAGTCTTATGGCTACACCTTC. This encodes CASSFGQSYGYTF.

The chain links TRBV15 to TRBJ1-2; no clear D. Germline V lookup: CDR1 LNHNV, CDR2 YYDKDF (reference sequence). CDR3 length: 15 amino acids. V lost 0 bases and J lost 9, with 17 bases in between. DNA of the CDR3: TGTGCCACCAGCAGAGATCGTGGCACTCCGGGAAGCTACACCTTC. Protein product: CATSRDRGTPGSYTF.

The chain couples TRBV18 to TRBJ2-1; D might be TRBD2 (7 bases). Germline V lookup: CDR1 KGHSH, CDR2 LQKENI. The CDR3 is 14 residues long. Trimming removed 8 bases from V and 2 bases from J, with 13 bases in between. CDR3 DNA sequence: TGTGCCAGCGCGAGGGGGGGGCCCTACAATGAGCAGTTCTTC. Translation gives CASARGGPYNEQFF.

The chain combines TRBV5-4 with TRBJ1-2; D uncertain. Trimming left V 3 bases short and J 2 bases short, with 23 bases between. The germline V gene encodes CDR1 SGHNT and CDR2 YYREEE (reference sequence). The CDR3 spans 18 residues. The CDR3 region is CASSSYVGRRASNYGYTF. In DNA form, the CDR3 reads TGTGCCAGCAGCTCTTATGTAGGTCGGAGGGCTTCAAACTATGGCTACACCTTC.

The table lists this clone with a few counts. The chain employs TRBV2 and TRBJ2-5; 10 bases map to TRBD1. With V trimmed by 6 bases and J by 5 bases, 9 bases remained unmatched. The CDR3 length is 15 residues. From germline, CDR1 is SNHLY and CDR2 FYNNEI. As DNA, the CDR3 is TGTGCCAGCAGATCGACAGGGGGCGCGGGGGAGACCCAGTACTTC. It codes for CASRSTGGAGETQYF. The full variable domain, rest sourced from reference TRBV2 and TRBJ2-5, is EPEVTQTPSHQVTQMGQEVILRCVPISNHLYFYWYRQILGQKVEFLVSFYNNEISEKSEIFDDQFSVERPDGSNFTLKIRSTKLEDSAMYFCASRSTGGAGETQYFGPGTRLLVL.

The J gene is TRBJ1-6, the V gene TRBV4-2; D possibly corresponds to TRBD1 (5 bases). Germline V CDR1 and CDR2: LGHNA, YNFKEQ. Deletions cut 4 bases from V and 9 bases from J, with 19 bases between. The CDR3 consists of 16 residues. CDR3 DNA sequence: TGTGCCAGCAGCCCTGGGGAGGGGTCGGTGCGTTCACCCCTCCACTTT. Its protein is CASSPGEGSVRSPLHF.

The V and J genes are TRBV4-1 and TRBJ2-3; D unresolved. Deletions cut 1 base from V and 6 bases from J, with 5 bases between. Germline V gives CDR1 MGHRA, CDR2 YSYEKL. The CDR3 is made up of 12 amino acids. CDR3 residues: CASSQVLDTQYF. The CDR3 nucleotides are TGCGCCAGCAGCCAAGTACTTGATACGCAGTATTTT.

The chain employs TRBV27 and TRBJ1-1; possible D gene TRBD1, 6 bases. CDR3 size: 14 residues. V gave up 4 bases and J gave up 0 bases, with 9 bases separating them. CDR1 is MNHEY and CDR2 is SMNVEV in the germline V gene (reference sequence). The CDR3 here is CASSSDSLNTEAFF. CDR3 sequence (DNA): TGTGCCAGCAGTTCGGACAGCTTGAACACTGAAGCTTTCTTT.

The genes are TRBV11-2 and TRBJ2-7; D gene unclear. Germline V gene data show CDR1 as SGHAT and CDR2 as FQNNGV. Trimming took 0 bases from V and 4 from J, leaving 7 bases between them. CDR3 length: 13 residues. In nucleotides, the CDR3 is TGTGCCAGCAGCTTAGAATTGCGGTACGAGCAGTACTTC. Amino acids: CASSLELRYEQYF.

In DNA, the CDR3 is TGCAGCGCCCCCAGCGGGGGCAAGGGGGAGCTGTTTTTT. The encoded protein is CSAPSGGKGELFF. The rearrangement links TRBV29-1 to TRBJ2-2; 8 bases agree with TRBD2. The CDR3 has 13 amino acids. CDR1 and CDR2 (germline): SQVTM, ANQGSEA. The ends lost 7 bases at V and 8 bases at J; junction bases unmatched: 9.

This rearrangement joins TRBV4-1 to TRBJ2-7; TRBD2 matches 14 bases. The CDR3 length is 16 residues. Germline assignment: CDR1 MGHRA and CDR2 YSYEKL. The V segment lost 4 bases and the J segment 3 bases; nucleotides outside the gene matches: 5. The CDR3 sequence is CASSPLGTSGGYEQYF. The DNA for the CDR3 is TGCGCCAGCAGCCCTTTGGGGACTAGCGGGGGCTACGAGCAGTACTTC.

The genes are TRBV5-4 and TRBJ2-1; 11 bases are a match to TRBD2. The ends lost 3 bases at V and 7 bases at J; junction bases unmatched: 6. Germline V gene lookup returns CDR1 SGHNT and CDR2 YYREEE (reference sequence). CDR3 size: 15 residues. This chain's CDR3 is CASSSGTSGLNEQFF. The DNA for the CDR3 is TGTGCCAGCAGCTCCGGGACTAGCGGTTTAAATGAGCAGTTCTTC.

Turning to this clone: Because it lacks the conserved phenylalanine or tryptophan at the end, this CDR3 is likely a read error. The chain has TRBV27 and TRBJ2-7; 7 bases match TRBD1. The V and J ends lost 2 bases and 3 bases, in that order; junction bases with no gene match: 4. Germline values: CDR1 MNHEY, CDR2 SMNVEV (reference sequence). This CDR3 comprises 14 residues. This CDR3 is CASSLGGTDYEQYL. The CDR3 DNA follows: TGTGCCAGCAGTTTAGGTGGGACAGACTACGAGCAGTACCTC.

This clone was counted a few times. The chain is built from TRBV7-2 and TRBJ2-1; 10 nucleotides align to TRBD2. V dropped 1 base and J dropped 8; count of bases not matched to a gene: 5. Germline V gene data show CDR1 as SGHTA and CDR2 as FQGNSA. The CDR3 covers 15 residues. CDR3 protein: CASSLVLAGADEQFF. The CDR3 nucleotides read TGTGCCAGCAGCTTAGTTCTAGCGGGGGCTGATGAGCAGTTCTTC.

The chain has TRBV2 and TRBJ2-3; a weak D match, TRBD1 (6 bases). The V and J ends lost 4 bases and 0 bases respectively, with 11 bases between them. The CDR3 has 15 amino acids. Germline lookup yields CDR1 SNHLY and CDR2 FYNNEI. In nucleotides, the CDR3 is TGTGCCAGCAGTGTAAAGACAGGCAGCACAGATACGCAGTATTTT. The encoded protein is CASSVKTGSTDTQYF.

The rearrangement uses TRBV5-1 and TRBJ1-3, with 7 bases identical to TRBD1. CDR1 SGHRS and CDR2 YFSETQ come from the germline V gene. This CDR3 has 16 residues. V lost 3 bases to trimming and J lost 5 bases; unmatched junction nucleotides: 11. CDR3: CASSSEPRQGRNTIYF. CDR3 bases: TGCGCCAGCAGCTCCGAACCCAGACAGGGCAGAAACACCATATATTTT.